This T cell receptor (beta chain) was observed in a study of human T cells and chemical hapten exposure. This clonotype was seen many times. As for time point: pre-sensitization, week 0. Treatment noted: therapeutic diphenylcyclopropenone sensitization with weekly scalp DPC. In TCRdb, the RACE reads were re-called with MiXCR into one record per CDR3 protein. The data show 95,000 to 150,000 distinct CDR3 sequences, with less than 15% seen just once and 2.8% held by the top ten. The CDR3 is made up of 14 amino acids. Deletions cut 2 bases from V and 0 bases from J, with 7 bases between. Per germline, CDR1 MNHNS and CDR2 SASEGT.

The TCR sequence derives from a woman younger than 35 with alopecia areata. Some clones in this sample may be carry-over from other donors' samples. The chain uses TRBV6-1 and TRBJ2-5; unclear D gene. Here the sequenced sample was whole blood, taken in connection with sensitization to the hapten diphenylcyclopropenone (DPC). CDR3: CASSELSNQETQYF. In DNA form, the CDR3 reads TGTGCCAGCAGTGAACTTTCGAACCAAGAGACCCAGTACTTC.